The next 30 T cell receptor beta chains were all read from a single sample in a study of OX40 agonist ivuxolimab in advanced cancers. Using immunoSEQ multiplex PCR, the repertoire was profiled, and TCRdb retains in-frame clones only, with some absent. The sample lists tens of thousands of clones, 90% to 95% occurring once. The source material was CD4+ or CD8+ T cells sorted from blood, sampled in a trial of the OX40 agonist ivuxolimab. All receptors derive from an adult with an advanced solid tumor such as melanoma, head and neck, liver or kidney cancer.

The chain links TRBV10-3 to TRBJ1-1; D perhaps matches TRBD1 (5 bases). The ends were cut back, 0 bases at V and 6 bases at J, with 14 bases in the middle. CDR1 ENHRY and CDR2 SYGVKD come from the germline V gene. There are 15 residues in the CDR3. The CDR3 spells CAISESVGRGPEAFF. The DNA of the CDR3 is TGTGCCATCAGTGAGTCGGTGGGGCGCGGACCTGAAGCTTTCTTT.

The chain couples TRBV6-4 to TRBJ1-5; 7 bases are a match to TRBD1. Losses at the gene ends were 6 bases for V and 5 bases for J; bases not matched to a gene: 4. Germline-derived CDR1 and CDR2 are MRHNA and SNTAGT. The CDR3 has 13 amino acids. CDR3 amino acids: CASSGDSDQPQHF. The DNA for the CDR3 is TGTGCCAGCAGCGGGGACAGTGATCAGCCCCAGCATTTT.

This rearrangement joins TRBV10-3 to TRBJ2-5, with D possibly TRBD1 on 5 matching bases. CDR1 is ENHRY, CDR2 SYGVKD, per germline. The CDR3 is made up of 13 amino acids. With 4 bases removed from V and 2 bases from J, the gap between germline ends came to 8 bases. The CDR3 loop reads CAISVTGQETQYF. DNA of the CDR3: TGTGCCATCAGTGTAACAGGTCAAGAGACCCAGTACTTC.

The V gene is TRBV19, the J gene TRBJ2-2; D is perhaps TRBD1 or TRBD2 (5 bases each). Trimming took off 6 bases at V and 6 bases at J, with 23 bases between the two ends. In germline, CDR1 is LNHDA, CDR2 SQIVND (reference sequence). This CDR3 comprises 17 residues. As DNA, the CDR3 is TGTGCCAGTAGATACGCTCCGGGACCGGGGTTGGCCGGGGAGCTGTTTTTT. It translates to CASRYAPGPGLAGELFF.

This chain's CDR3 is CASSGRDRDYGYTF. The CDR3 DNA reads TGTGCCAGCAGCGGCAGGGACAGAGATTATGGCTACACCTTC. V usage is TRBV14 and J usage is TRBJ1-2, with 7 bases that match TRBD1. V was pared by 5 bases and J by 5 bases, with 8 bases of the junction left unmatched. Germline V gene data show CDR1 as SGHDN and CDR2 as FVKESK. The CDR3 is made up of 14 amino acids.

V and J are TRBV18 and TRBJ2-2; D is undetermined. V lost 2 bases and J 6 bases, leaving 13 bases between the germline ends. The CDR3 has 15 residues. The germline gives CDR1 KGHSH, CDR2 LQKENI. In DNA, the CDR3 is TGTGCCAGCTCACCAAACACCTTCTTCCCCGGGGAGCTGTTTTTT. Translation gives CASSPNTFFPGELFF.

The chain couples TRBV5-4 to TRBJ2-5; D possibly matches TRBD1 or TRBD2 (7 bases each). This CDR3 region has 14 residues. In germline, CDR1 is SGHNT, CDR2 YYREEE (reference sequence). V gave up 2 bases and J gave up 2 bases, with 10 bases separating them. The CDR3 protein is CASSFRGGQETQYF. Here the CDR3 DNA reads TGTGCCAGCAGCTTCAGGGGGGGACAAGAGACCCAGTACTTC.

This chain uses TRBV6-6 with TRBJ2-3; D unresolved. The length of the CDR3 is 12 residues. Trimming stripped 1 base from V and 5 bases from J, with 4 bases between. The germline CDR1 and CDR2 sequences are MNHNY and SVGAGI (reference sequence). CDR3: CASSYFGDTQYF. CDR3 nucleotide sequence: TGTGCCAGCAGTTACTTTGGAGATACGCAGTATTTT.

This chain links TRBV7-8 with TRBJ1-5; weak D call: TRBD1 (6 bases). CDR3 length equals 14 residues. V was trimmed by 3 bases and J by 7 bases, leaving 13 bases between them. The germline CDR1 and CDR2 sequences are SGHVS and FQNEAQ. CDR3 coding DNA: TGTGCCAGCAGCTTGAGGGCAGGGGTGCAGCCCCAGCATTTT. Translation: CASSLRAGVQPQHF.

J is TRBJ2-7 and V is TRBV6-5; 8 bases align to TRBD2. This CDR3 has 15 residues. Germline-derived CDR1 and CDR2 are MNHEY and SVGAGI. V lost 8 bases and J lost 4; bases outside the gene matches: 13. The chain's CDR3 is CASGRNGGAGYEQYF. CDR3 DNA: TGTGCCAGCGGACGGAACGGGGGGGCCGGGTACGAGCAGTACTTC.

The chain is built from TRBV9 and TRBJ1-5; 7 bases align to TRBD1. Germline-derived CDR1 and CDR2 are SGDLS and YYNGEE. The CDR3 covers 15 residues. After removal of 0 bases from V and 4 bases from J, the junction contained 4 bases not matched to a gene. CDR3 coding DNA: TGTGCCAGCAGCGTAGGAGGGACAGATAATCAGCCCCAGCATTTT. It encodes CASSVGGTDNQPQHF.

This clone was seen a single time. The chain carries TRBV5-3 and TRBJ1-2; tentative D call: TRBD1 (5 bases). TRBV5-3 is reported as an ORF; its role is uncertain. CDR3 length: 15 amino acids. Trimming took off 4 bases at V and 0 bases at J, with 13 bases between the two ends. This chain's CDR3 is CARSHRRGSNYGYTF. In DNA form, the CDR3 reads TGTGCCAGAAGCCACCGAAGGGGTTCTAACTATGGCTACACCTTC.

The chain couples TRBV19 to TRBJ1-5; TRBD1 matches at 7 bases. V shed 10 bases and J 0 bases; nucleotides not matched to a gene: 18. Germline V gene sequence: CDR1 LNHDA, CDR2 SQIVND (reference sequence). CDR3 size: 18 residues. CDR3 protein: CATLPRDSLSYSNQPQHF. The CDR3 bases are TGTGCCACACTACCCCGGGACAGCCTTTCTTATAGCAATCAGCCCCAGCATTTT.

Details on this clone: Different DNA sequences within this sample yield the same CDR3. The gene calls are TRBV29-1 and TRBJ2-5; D may be TRBD2 (6 bases). Trimming removed 3 bases at V and 5 bases at J, with 13 bases between. The CDR3 runs 13 residues. Germline CDR1 SQVTM, CDR2 ANQGSEA. CDR3 protein: CSVEGSGEETQYF. The DNA for the CDR3 is TGCAGCGTTGAGGGTAGCGGTGAGGAGACCCAGTACTTC. Together with reference TRBV29-1 and TRBJ2-5, the CDR3 gives the full variable domain: SAVISQKPSRDICQRGTSLTIQCQVDSQVTMMFWYRQQPGQSLTLIATANQGSEATYESGFVIDKFPISRPNLTFSTLTVSNMSPEDSSIYLCSVEGSGEETQYFGPGTRLLVL.

V gene TRBV6-6 combines with J gene TRBJ1-2; 8 positions agree with TRBD1. The CDR3 totals 15 residues. V dropped 2 bases and J dropped 4; count of bases not matched to a gene: 6. From germline, CDR1 is MNHNY and CDR2 SVGAGI (reference sequence). The CDR3, as DNA: TGTGCCAGCAGTTACCCACAGGGGGAGGTCTATGGCTACACCTTC. Protein sequence: CASSYPQGEVYGYTF.

This chain connects TRBV6-6 to TRBJ1-2; D might be TRBD1 (6 bases). The CDR3 runs 13 residues. Per the germline V gene, CDR1 is MNHNY and CDR2 is SVGAGI (reference sequence). V was shortened by 4 bases and J by 14 bases, with 20 bases between the two germline ends. CDR3 DNA sequence: TGTGCCAGCAGTTTCAAACAGGGTCGGGCTCGTACCTTC. It yields the protein CASSFKQGRARTF.

The chain is built from TRBV19 and TRBJ2-7; 12 bases match TRBD1. V was pared by 3 bases and J by 5 bases, with 5 bases of the junction left unmatched. Germline V lookup: CDR1 LNHDA, CDR2 SQIVND (reference sequence). The CDR3 consists of 15 residues. This CDR3 reads CASSIGRDRGHEQYF. The CDR3, as DNA: TGTGCCAGTAGTATTGGCCGGGACAGGGGGCACGAGCAGTACTTC.

The rearrangement joins TRBV6-1 to TRBJ2-2, with D tentatively TRBD2 (7 bases). CDR1 and CDR2 from the germline V gene are MNHNS and SASEGT. The CDR3 contains 15 residues. V lost 6 bases to trimming and J lost 5 bases, with 16 bases between them. The chain's CDR3 is CASRKGEGSTGELFF. The CDR3 DNA reads TGTGCCAGCAGAAAGGGGGAGGGGTCGACCGGGGAGCTGTTTTTT.

This chain connects TRBV5-1 to TRBJ2-5, with D possibly being TRBD1 (6 bases). V gave up 5 bases and J gave up 5 bases, with 13 bases separating them. This CDR3 is built from 13 residues. Germline V lookup: CDR1 SGHRS, CDR2 YFSETQ. The CDR3 sequence is CASRPGATETQYF. As DNA, the CDR3 is TGCGCCAGCAGGCCAGGGGCAACCGAGACCCAGTACTTC.

Of note for this clone: This same CDR3 is encoded by further DNA sequences in the sample. This rearrangement joins TRBV9 to TRBJ1-4; TRBD1 might be the D (5 bases). The CDR3 extends over 15 amino acids. The germline V gene has CDR1 SGDLS and CDR2 YYNGEE. The V end was cut by 0 bases, the J end by 0 bases, with 6 bases between. CDR3 in amino acids: CASSVGGATNEKLFF. As DNA, the CDR3 is TGTGCCAGCAGCGTAGGGGGGGCAACTAATGAAAAACTGTTTTTT.

This clone occurred once. The chain has TRBV30 and TRBJ1-1; the D gene is possibly TRBD1 (5 bases). The CDR3 is made up of 13 amino acids. Deletions cut 4 bases from V and 3 bases from J, with 12 bases between. The V gene's germline CDR1 is GTSNPN and CDR2 SVGIG (reference sequence). CDR3 region: CAWTNRGDTEAFF. CDR3 bases: TGTGCCTGGACAAACAGAGGGGACACTGAAGCTTTCTTT.

The chain has TRBV10-1 and TRBJ2-7, with TRBD1 matching 10 bases. The CDR3 is 13 residues long. The J segment lost 4 bases and the V segment lost 7 bases, leaving 4 bases of the junction unmatched. Germline lookup yields CDR1 WNHNN and CDR2 SYGVQD (reference sequence). The CDR3 here is CASTPGQGYEQYF. In DNA form, the CDR3 reads TGCGCCAGCACCCCGGGACAGGGGTACGAGCAGTACTTC.

This rearrangement joins TRBV30 to TRBJ2-1; 9 nucleotides agree with TRBD1. Germline V gives CDR1 GTSNPN, CDR2 SVGIG (reference sequence). CDR3 size: 14 residues. The CDR3 protein is CASQGASSYNEQFF. CDR3 DNA sequence: TGTGCGTCACAGGGGGCCAGCTCCTACAATGAGCAGTTCTTC.

The chain recombines TRBV11-2 with TRBJ2-3; the match to TRBD2 covers 11 bases. Germline values: CDR1 SGHAT, CDR2 FQNNGV. The CDR3 runs 16 residues. The ends lost 1 base at V and 3 bases at J; junction bases unmatched: 3. The CDR3 protein is CASSLGLAGGTDTQYF. CDR3 bases: TGTGCCAGCAGCTTAGGGCTAGCGGGGGGAACAGATACGCAGTATTTT.

This chain joins TRBV9 and TRBJ2-3; 9 positions agree with TRBD2. Germline lookup yields CDR1 SGDLS and CDR2 YYNGEE. Trimming removed 0 bases from V and 2 bases from J; junction bases left unmatched: 4. CDR3 length equals 16 residues. In DNA, the CDR3 is TGTGCCAGCAGCGTAGCGACTAGCGGCTTCACAGATACGCAGTATTTT. This sequence encodes CASSVATSGFTDTQYF.

The chain recombines TRBV6-5 with TRBJ2-7; D is undetermined. The CDR3 sequence is 15 residues long. V dropped 0 bases and J dropped 3 bases, with 12 bases sitting between them. CDR1 and CDR2 (germline): MNHEY, SVGAGI. CDR3 DNA: TGTGCCAGCAGTTACTCGAGTCTGGGTGTCTACGAGCAGTACTTC. Its translation is CASSYSSLGVYEQYF.

This sequence joins TRBV18 and TRBJ2-3; TRBD2 matches at 8 bases. Trimming took 2 bases from V and 0 from J; bases not matched to a gene: 10. The CDR3 totals 18 residues. Germline CDR1 is KGHSH and CDR2 is LQKENI. CDR3 region: CASSPASGLGFSTDTQYF. The CDR3 DNA reads TGTGCCAGCTCACCAGCTAGCGGGCTCGGGTTTAGCACAGATACGCAGTATTTT.

The chain has TRBV6-5 and TRBJ1-1; tentatively, D is TRBD1 (5 bases). The ends were cut back, 2 bases at V and 6 bases at J, with 10 bases in the middle. CDR1 is MNHEY and CDR2 is SVGAGI in the germline V gene. The CDR3 spans 13 residues. The CDR3 here is CASSYGGVSEAFF. The CDR3, as DNA: TGTGCCAGCAGTTACGGGGGTGTGTCTGAAGCTTTCTTT.

The rearrangement joins TRBV7-2 to TRBJ1-1, with D maybe TRBD1 (5 bases). The germline V and J ends were trimmed by 2 bases and 5 bases, with 12 bases remaining between them. Germline lookup yields CDR1 SGHTA and CDR2 FQGNSA. The CDR3 has 14 residues. The CDR3, as DNA: TGTGCCAGCAGCTTACAGGGAGTTGCGACTGAAGCTTTCTTT. Its protein product is CASSLQGVATEAFF.

J is TRBJ1-4 and V is TRBV30, with a possible D match to TRBD1 (5 bases). This CDR3 contains 12 residues. Trimming shortened V by 1 base and J by 10 bases, and 10 bases separated the two germline ends. Germline V CDR1 and CDR2: GTSNPN, SVGIG (reference sequence). DNA for the CDR3: TGTGCCTGGAGTGGGGGGGTCGGAAAACTGTTTTTT. The encoded protein is CAWSGGVGKLFF.